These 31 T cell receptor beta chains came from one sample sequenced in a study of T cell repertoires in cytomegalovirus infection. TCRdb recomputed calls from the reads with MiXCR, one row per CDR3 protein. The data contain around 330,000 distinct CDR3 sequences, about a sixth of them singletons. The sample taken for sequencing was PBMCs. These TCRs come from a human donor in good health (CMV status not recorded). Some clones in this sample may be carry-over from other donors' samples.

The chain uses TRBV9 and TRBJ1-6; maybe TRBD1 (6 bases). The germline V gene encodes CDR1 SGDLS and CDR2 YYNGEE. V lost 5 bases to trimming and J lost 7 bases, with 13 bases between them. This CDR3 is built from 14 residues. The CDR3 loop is CASRKGTGNSPLHF. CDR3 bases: TGTGCCAGCAGGAAGGGTACAGGGAATTCACCCCTCCACTTT.

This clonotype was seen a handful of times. CDR3 nucleotides: TGTGCCAGCAGCCCACAGACAGGGTCCGGCTATGGCTACACCTTC. Residues: CASSPQTGSGYGYTF. The chain is built from TRBV9 and TRBJ1-2, with 7 bases that match TRBD1. Germline CDR1 reads SGDLS; CDR2 reads YYNGEE. This CDR3 spans 15 amino acids. V dropped 4 bases and J dropped 4; count of bases not matched to a gene: 10.

In nucleotides, the CDR3 is TGTGCCAGCAGTTACTCGACTGTCCACACTGAAGCTTTCTTT. Residues: CASSYSTVHTEAFF. J is TRBJ1-1 and V is TRBV6-5; D is undetermined. V gave up 0 bases and J gave up 3 bases, with 8 bases separating them. The CDR3 has 14 residues. Germline V CDR1 and CDR2: MNHEY, SVGAGI.

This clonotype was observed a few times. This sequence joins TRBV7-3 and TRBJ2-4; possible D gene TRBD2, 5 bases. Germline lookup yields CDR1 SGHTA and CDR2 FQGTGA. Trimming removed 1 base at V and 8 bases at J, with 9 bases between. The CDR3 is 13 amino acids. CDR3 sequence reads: CASSLNLRDIQYF. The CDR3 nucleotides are TGTGCCAGCAGCTTAAATTTGAGGGACATTCAGTACTTC.

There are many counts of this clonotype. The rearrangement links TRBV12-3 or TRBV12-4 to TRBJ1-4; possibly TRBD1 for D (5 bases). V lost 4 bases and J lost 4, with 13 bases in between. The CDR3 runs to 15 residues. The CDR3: CASSSYTQDNEKLFF. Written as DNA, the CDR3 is TGTGCCAGCAGTTCATACACACAGGATAATGAAAAACTGTTTTTT.

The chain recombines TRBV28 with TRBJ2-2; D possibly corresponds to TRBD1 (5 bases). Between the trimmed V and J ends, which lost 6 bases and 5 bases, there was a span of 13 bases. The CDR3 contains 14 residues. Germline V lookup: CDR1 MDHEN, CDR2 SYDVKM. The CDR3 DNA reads TGTGCCAGCAGCCAGGCAGGGTCAACCGGGGAGCTGTTTTTT. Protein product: CASSQAGSTGELFF.

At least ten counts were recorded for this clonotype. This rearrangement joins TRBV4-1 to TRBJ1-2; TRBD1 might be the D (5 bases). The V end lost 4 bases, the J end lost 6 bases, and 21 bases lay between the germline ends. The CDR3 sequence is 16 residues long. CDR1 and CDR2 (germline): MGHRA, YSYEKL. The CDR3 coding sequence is TGCGCCAGCAGCCGCGTGGGCACCTCCCAGGGAGATGGCTACACCTTC. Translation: CASSRVGTSQGDGYTF.

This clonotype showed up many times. The CDR3 sequence: CASSLVGGQITDTQYF. CDR3 DNA sequence: TGTGCCAGCAGCTTAGTAGGTGGACAGATTACAGATACGCAGTATTTT. V usage is TRBV7-2 and J usage is TRBJ2-3, with a tentative D call TRBD1 (6 bases). The germline CDR1 and CDR2 sequences are SGHTA and FQGNSA. The CDR3 length is 16 residues. The germline V and J ends were trimmed by 1 base and 3 bases, with 14 bases remaining between them.

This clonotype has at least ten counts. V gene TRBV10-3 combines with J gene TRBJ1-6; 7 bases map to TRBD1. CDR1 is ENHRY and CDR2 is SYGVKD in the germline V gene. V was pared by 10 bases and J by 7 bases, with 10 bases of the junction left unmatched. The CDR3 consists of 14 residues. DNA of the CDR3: TGTGCCACCGAGGCAAGGGGGCAGAATTCACCCCTCCACTTT. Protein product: CATEARGQNSPLHF.

The DNA of the CDR3 is TGTGCCAGCAGTTTAATGCGCCCCAACACTGAAGCTTTCTTT. Residues: CASSLMRPNTEAFF. The chain recombines TRBV28 with TRBJ1-1; D ambiguous. This CDR3 region has 14 residues. Germline V lookup: CDR1 MDHEN, CDR2 SYDVKM. The germline V and J ends were trimmed by 2 bases and 2 bases, with 9 bases remaining between them.

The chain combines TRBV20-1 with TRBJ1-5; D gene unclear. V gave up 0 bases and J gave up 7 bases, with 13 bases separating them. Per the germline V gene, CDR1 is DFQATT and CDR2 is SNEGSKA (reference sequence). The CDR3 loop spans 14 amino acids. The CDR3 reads CSARDRHRRQPQHF. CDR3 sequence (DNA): TGCAGTGCTAGAGATCGGCATCGGAGACAGCCCCAGCATTTT.

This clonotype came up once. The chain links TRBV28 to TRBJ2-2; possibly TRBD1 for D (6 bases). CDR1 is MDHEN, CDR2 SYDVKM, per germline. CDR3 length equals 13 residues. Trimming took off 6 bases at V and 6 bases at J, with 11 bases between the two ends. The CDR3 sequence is CASSNRAAGELFF. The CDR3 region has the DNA TGTGCCAGCAGCAACAGGGCAGCCGGGGAGCTGTTTTTT.

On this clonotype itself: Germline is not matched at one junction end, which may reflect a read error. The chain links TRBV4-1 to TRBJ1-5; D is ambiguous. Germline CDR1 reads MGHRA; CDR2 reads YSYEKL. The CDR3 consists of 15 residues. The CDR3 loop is CASSQEGGVGQPQHF. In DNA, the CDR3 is TGTGCCAGCAGCCAAGAGGGCGGGGTCGGTCAGCCCCAGCATTTT.

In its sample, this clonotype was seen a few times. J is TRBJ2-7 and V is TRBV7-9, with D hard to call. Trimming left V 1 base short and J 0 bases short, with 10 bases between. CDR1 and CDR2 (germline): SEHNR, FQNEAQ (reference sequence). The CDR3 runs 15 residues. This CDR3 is CASSLGSTSSYEQYF. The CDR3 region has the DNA TGTGCCAGCAGCTTAGGGTCAACAAGCTCCTACGAGCAGTACTTC. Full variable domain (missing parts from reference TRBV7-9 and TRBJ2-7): DTGVSQNPRHKITKRGQNVTFRCDPISEHNRLYWYRQTLGQGPEFLTYFQNEAQLEKSRLLSDRFSAERPKGSFSTLEIQRTEQGDSAMYLCASSLGSTSSYEQYFGPGTRLTVT.

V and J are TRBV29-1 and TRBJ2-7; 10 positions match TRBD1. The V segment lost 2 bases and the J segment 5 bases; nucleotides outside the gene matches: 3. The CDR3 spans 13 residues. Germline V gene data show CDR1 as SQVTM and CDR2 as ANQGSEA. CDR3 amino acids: CSVEKGTGDEQYF. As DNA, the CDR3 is TGCAGCGTTGAAAAGGGGACAGGGGACGAGCAGTACTTC.

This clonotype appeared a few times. In DNA, the CDR3 is TGTGCCAGCAGCCAAGATGGCGCGGGGGTCCCCTACGAGCAGTACTTC. Translated, it gives CASSQDGAGVPYEQYF. The chain employs TRBV3-1 and TRBJ2-7; TRBD2 matches 7 bases. The CDR3 extends over 16 amino acids. V trimming: 0 bases; J trimming: 2 bases; junction bases outside the gene matches: 7. CDR1 and CDR2 (germline): LGHDT, YNNKEL (reference sequence).

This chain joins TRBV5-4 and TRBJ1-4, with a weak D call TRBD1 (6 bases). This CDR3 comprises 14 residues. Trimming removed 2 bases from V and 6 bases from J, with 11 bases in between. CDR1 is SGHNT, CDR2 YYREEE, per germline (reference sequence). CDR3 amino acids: CASSLGGNDEKLFF. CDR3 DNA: TGTGCCAGCAGCTTAGGGGGGAATGATGAAAAACTGTTTTTT.

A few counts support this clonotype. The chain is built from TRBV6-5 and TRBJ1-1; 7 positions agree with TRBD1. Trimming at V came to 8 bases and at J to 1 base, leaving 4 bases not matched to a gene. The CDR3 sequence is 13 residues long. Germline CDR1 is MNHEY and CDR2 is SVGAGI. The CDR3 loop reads CASGGQTNTEAFF. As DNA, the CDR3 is TGTGCCAGCGGGGGACAGACGAACACTGAAGCTTTCTTT.

CDR3 sequence: CASSLAGTMKETQYF. DNA of the CDR3: TGTGCCAGCAGCCTCGCCGGGACTATGAAAGAGACCCAGTACTTC. The genes are TRBV3-1 and TRBJ2-5; 7 bases agree with TRBD2. Germline V gene sequence: CDR1 LGHDT, CDR2 YNNKEL (reference sequence). V was clipped by 4 bases and J by 3 bases; unmatched bases: 8. The CDR3 is made up of 15 amino acids.

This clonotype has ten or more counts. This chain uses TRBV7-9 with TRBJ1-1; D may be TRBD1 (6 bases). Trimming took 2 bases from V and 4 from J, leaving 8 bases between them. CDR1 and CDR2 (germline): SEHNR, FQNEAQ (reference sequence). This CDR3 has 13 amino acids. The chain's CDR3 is CASSLIQGTEAFF. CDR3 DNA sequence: TGTGCCAGCAGCTTAATACAGGGCACTGAAGCTTTCTTT.

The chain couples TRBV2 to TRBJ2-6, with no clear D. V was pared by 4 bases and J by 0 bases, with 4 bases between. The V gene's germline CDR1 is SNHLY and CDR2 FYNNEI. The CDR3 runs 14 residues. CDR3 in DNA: TGTGCCAGCAGTGTGTTCTCTGGGGCCAACGTCCTGACTTTC. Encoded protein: CASSVFSGANVLTF.

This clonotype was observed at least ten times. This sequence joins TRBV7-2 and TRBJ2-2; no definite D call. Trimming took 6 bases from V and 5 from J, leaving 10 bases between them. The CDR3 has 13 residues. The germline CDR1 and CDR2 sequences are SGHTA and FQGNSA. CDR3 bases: TGTGCCAGCAGTCAGAGCCGGACCGGGGAGCTGTTTTTT. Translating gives CASSQSRTGELFF.

CDR3 DNA: TGTGCCACCAGTGATCAGGGCCAGGGCACAGATACGCAGTATTTT. It codes for CATSDQGQGTDTQYF. The V call is TRBV24-1, the J call TRBJ2-3; possibly TRBD1 for D (5 bases). Germline CDR1 KGHDR, CDR2 SFDVKD. The CDR3 is 15 amino acids. Trimming cost V 3 bases and J 1 base, with 10 bases left between them.

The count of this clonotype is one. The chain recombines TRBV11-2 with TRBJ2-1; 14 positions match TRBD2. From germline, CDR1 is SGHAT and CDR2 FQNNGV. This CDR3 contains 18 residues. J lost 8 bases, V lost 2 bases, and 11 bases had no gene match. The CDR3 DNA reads TGTGCCAGCAGCTTAAACCCCGGGACTAGCGGGGGCATCCATGAGCAGTTCTTC. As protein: CASSLNPGTSGGIHEQFF. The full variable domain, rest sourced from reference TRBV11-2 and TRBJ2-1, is EAGVAQSPRYKIIEKRQSVAFWCNPISGHATLYWYQQILGQGPKLLIQFQNNGVVDDSQLPKDRFSAERLKGVDSTLKIQPAKLEDSAVYLCASSLNPGTSGGIHEQFFGPGTRLTVL.

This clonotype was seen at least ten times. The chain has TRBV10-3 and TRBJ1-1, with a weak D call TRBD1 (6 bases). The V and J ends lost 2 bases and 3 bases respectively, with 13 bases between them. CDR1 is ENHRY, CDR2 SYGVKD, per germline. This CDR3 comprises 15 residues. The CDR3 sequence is CAISELGGGYTEAFF. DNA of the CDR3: TGTGCCATCAGTGAGCTGGGCGGGGGCTACACTGAAGCTTTCTTT.

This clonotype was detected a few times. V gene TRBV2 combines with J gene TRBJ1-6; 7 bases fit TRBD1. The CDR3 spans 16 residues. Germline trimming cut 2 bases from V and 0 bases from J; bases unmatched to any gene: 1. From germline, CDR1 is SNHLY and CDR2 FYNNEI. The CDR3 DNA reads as TGTGCCAGCAGTGAATACAGGGGCTCCTATAATTCACCCCTCCACTTT. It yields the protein CASSEYRGSYNSPLHF.

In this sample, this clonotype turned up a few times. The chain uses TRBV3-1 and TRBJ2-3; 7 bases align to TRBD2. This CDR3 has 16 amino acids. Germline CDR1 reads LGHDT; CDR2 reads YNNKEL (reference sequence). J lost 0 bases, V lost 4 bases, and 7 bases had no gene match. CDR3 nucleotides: TGTGCCAGCAGCCTTAAGCGGGGAGGAAGCACAGATACGCAGTATTTT. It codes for CASSLKRGGSTDTQYF.

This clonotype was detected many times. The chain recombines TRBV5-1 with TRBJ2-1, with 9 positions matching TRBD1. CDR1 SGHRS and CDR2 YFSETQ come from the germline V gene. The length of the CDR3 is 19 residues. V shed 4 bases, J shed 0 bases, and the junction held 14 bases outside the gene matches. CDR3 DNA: TGCGCCAGCAGCGCCCGGGACAGGGTCCTCCCGAGCTCCTACAATGAGCAGTTCTTC. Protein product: CASSARDRVLPSSYNEQFF.

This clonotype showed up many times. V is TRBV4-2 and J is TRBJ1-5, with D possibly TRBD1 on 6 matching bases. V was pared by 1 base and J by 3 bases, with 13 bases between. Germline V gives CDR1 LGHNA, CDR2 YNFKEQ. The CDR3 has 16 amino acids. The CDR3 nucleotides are TGTGCCAGCAGCCAAGTCTTGGGGGGCACCAATCAGCCCCAGCATTTT. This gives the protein CASSQVLGGTNQPQHF.

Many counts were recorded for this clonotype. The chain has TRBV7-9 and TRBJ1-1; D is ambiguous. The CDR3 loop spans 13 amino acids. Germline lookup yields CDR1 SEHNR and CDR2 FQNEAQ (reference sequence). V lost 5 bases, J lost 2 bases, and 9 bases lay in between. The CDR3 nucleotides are TGTGCCAGCAGCCCTCTGGGCAACACTGAAGCTTTCTTT. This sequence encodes CASSPLGNTEAFF.

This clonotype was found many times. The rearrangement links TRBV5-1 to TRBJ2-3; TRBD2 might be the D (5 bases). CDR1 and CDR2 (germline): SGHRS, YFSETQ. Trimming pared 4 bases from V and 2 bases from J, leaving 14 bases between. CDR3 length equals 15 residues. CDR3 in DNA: TGCGCCAGCAGCCCCGAGGGTACGGACACAGATACGCAGTATTTT. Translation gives CASSPEGTDTDTQYF.